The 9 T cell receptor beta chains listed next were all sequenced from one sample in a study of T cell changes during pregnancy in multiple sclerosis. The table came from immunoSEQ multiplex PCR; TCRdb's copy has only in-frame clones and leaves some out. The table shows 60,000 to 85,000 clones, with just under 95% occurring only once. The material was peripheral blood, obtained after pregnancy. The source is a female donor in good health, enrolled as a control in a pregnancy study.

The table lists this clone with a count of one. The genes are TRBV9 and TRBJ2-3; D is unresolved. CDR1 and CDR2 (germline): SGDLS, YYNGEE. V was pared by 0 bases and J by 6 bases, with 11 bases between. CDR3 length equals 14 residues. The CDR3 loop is CASSVEVLRDTQYF. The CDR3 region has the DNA TGTGCCAGCAGCGTAGAAGTCCTCAGGGATACGCAGTATTTT.

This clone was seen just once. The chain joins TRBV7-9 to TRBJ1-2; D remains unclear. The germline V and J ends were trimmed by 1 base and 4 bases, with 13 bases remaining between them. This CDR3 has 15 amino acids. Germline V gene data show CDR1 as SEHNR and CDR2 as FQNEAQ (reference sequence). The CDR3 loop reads CASSLEAGLLYGYTF. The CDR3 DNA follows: TGTGCCAGCAGCTTAGAGGCAGGCTTGCTCTATGGCTACACCTTC.

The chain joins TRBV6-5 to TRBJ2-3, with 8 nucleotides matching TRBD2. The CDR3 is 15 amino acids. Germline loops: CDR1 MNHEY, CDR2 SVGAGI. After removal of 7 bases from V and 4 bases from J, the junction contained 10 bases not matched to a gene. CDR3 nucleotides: TGTGCCAGCACGTCTTCGGGGGGGCCCGCAGATACGCAGTATTTT. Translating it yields CASTSSGGPADTQYF.

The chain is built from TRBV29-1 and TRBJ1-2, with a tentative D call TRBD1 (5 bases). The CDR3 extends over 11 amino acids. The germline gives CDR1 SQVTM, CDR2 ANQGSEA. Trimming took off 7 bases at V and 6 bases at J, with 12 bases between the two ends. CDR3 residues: CSAVRGDGYTF. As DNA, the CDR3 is TGCAGCGCTGTTAGGGGCGATGGCTACACCTTC.

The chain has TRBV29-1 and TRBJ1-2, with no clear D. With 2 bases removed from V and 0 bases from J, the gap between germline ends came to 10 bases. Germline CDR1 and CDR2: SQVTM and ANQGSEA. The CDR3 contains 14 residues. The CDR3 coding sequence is TGCAGCGTTGAATGGCGGCCCCCTAACTATGGCTACACCTTC. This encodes CSVEWRPPNYGYTF.

Here the CDR3 reads CASSLGWGSQAFF. Here the CDR3 DNA reads TGTGCCAGCAGCTTAGGGTGGGGCAGTCAAGCTTTCTTT. The V gene is TRBV7-3, the J gene TRBJ1-1, with D perhaps matching TRBD1 (5 bases). V lost 2 bases and J lost 9, with 13 bases in between. The CDR3 runs to 13 residues. Looked up from germline, CDR1 is SGHTA and CDR2 is FQGTGA.

This chain's CDR3 is CASSGRGFNQPQHF. CDR3 nucleotide sequence: TGTGCCAGTAGCGGACGAGGGTTCAATCAGCCCCAGCATTTT. The J gene is TRBJ1-5, the V gene TRBV19; D is unclear. The CDR3 spans 14 residues. Germline V CDR1 and CDR2: LNHDA, SQIVND (reference sequence). The V end was cut by 6 bases, the J end by 3 bases, with 12 bases between.

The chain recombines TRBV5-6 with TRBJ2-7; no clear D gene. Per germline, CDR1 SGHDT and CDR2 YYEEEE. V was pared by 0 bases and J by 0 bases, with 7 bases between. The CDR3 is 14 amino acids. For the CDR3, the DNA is TGTGCCAGCAGCTTGGCAGGCCGCTCCTACGAGCAGTACTTC. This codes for CASSLAGRSYEQYF. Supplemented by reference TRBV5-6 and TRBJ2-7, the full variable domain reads DAGVTQSPTHLIKTRGQQVTLRCSPKSGHDTVSWYQQALGQGPQFIFQYYEEEERQRGNFPDRFSGHQFPNYSSELNVNALLLGDSALYLCASSLAGRSYEQYFGPGTRLTVT.

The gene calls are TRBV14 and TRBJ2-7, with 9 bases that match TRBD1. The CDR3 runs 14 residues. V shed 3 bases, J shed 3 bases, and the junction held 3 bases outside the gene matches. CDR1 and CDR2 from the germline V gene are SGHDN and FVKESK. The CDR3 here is CASSQDRGIYEQYF. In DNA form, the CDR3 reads TGTGCCAGCAGCCAGGACAGGGGAATCTACGAGCAGTACTTC. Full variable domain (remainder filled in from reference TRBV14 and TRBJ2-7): EAGVTQFPSHSVIEKGQTVTLRCDPISGHDNLYWYRRVMGKEIKFLLHFVKESKQDESGMPNNRFLAERTGGTYSTLKVQPAELEDSGVYFCASSQDRGIYEQYFGPGTRLTVT.